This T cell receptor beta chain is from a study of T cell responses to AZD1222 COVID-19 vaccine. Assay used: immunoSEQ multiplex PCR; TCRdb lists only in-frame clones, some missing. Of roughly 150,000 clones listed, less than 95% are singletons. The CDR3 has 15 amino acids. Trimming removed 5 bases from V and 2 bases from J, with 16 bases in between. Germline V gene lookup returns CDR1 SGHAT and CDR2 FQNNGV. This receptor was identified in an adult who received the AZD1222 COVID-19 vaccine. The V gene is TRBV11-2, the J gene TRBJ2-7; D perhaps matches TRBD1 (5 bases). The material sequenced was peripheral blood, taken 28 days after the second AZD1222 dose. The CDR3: CASSGVRRRAYEQYF. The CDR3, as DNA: TGTGCCAGCAGCGGGGTCCGGCGCAGGGCCTACGAGCAGTACTTC.